This entry lists 27 T cell receptor beta chains sequenced from one sample in a study of blood T cell repertoires in COVID-19. The data were produced by immunoSEQ multiplex PCR, yet TCRdb's version contains in-frame clones alone and is incomplete. The sample yields 60,000 to 65,000 clones, 83% seen once. Sequenced material: peripheral blood. These receptors all come from a man in his fifties with COVID-19, enrolled during active disease.

The gene calls are TRBV7-8 and TRBJ2-5; D possibly corresponds to TRBD2 (6 bases). The CDR3 covers 15 residues. CDR1 is SGHVS, CDR2 FQNEAQ, per germline. V shed 5 bases and J shed 11 bases, with 24 bases lying between them. The DNA for the CDR3 is TGTGCCAGCAGCCCTCTTCTAGCGACCTCCATGGTGCAGTACTTC. It yields the protein CASSPLLATSMVQYF. Combining the CDR3 with reference TRBV7-8 and TRBJ2-5 gives the whole variable domain GAGVSQSPRYKVAKRGQDVALRCDPISGHVSLFWYQQALGQGPEFLTYFQNEAQLDKSGLPSDRFFAERPEGSVSTLKIQRTQQEDSAVYLCASSPLLATSMVQYFGPGTRLLVL.

The chain is built from TRBV6-5 and TRBJ1-3, with D tentatively TRBD1 (6 bases). The CDR3 extends over 13 amino acids. V lost 8 bases, J lost 0 bases, and 8 bases lay in between. Germline loops: CDR1 MNHEY, CDR2 SVGAGI. In nucleotides, the CDR3 is TGTGCCAGCGGACAGATCTCTGGAAACACCATATATTTT. It translates to CASGQISGNTIYF.

Of note for this clone: One end of the junction is discordant with germline, which a read error may explain. V usage is TRBV27 and J usage is TRBJ1-2; perhaps TRBD1 as D (6 bases). The CDR3 length is 12 residues. Germline V gene sequence: CDR1 MNHEY, CDR2 SMNVEV (reference sequence). CDR3 coding DNA: TGTGCCAGCAGTCGGCTAGAGGGGGACCCGTTCTTC. Protein product: CASSRLEGDPFF.

This clone was detected once. The chain employs TRBV7-8 and TRBJ2-7; tentative D call: TRBD1 (6 bases). This CDR3 has 15 amino acids. Germline V gives CDR1 SGHVS, CDR2 FQNEAQ. Trimming pared 5 bases from V and 2 bases from J, leaving 16 bases between. The CDR3 nucleotides read TGTGCCAGCAGCCCATTGGACAGCCTCACCTACGAGCAGTACTTC. This sequence encodes CASSPLDSLTYEQYF.

The V and J genes are TRBV7-2 and TRBJ2-3; D is perhaps TRBD1 (6 bases). V lost 5 bases, J lost 4 bases, and 10 bases lay in between. CDR3 length: 13 residues. Per the germline V gene, CDR1 is SGHTA and CDR2 is FQGNSA. For the CDR3, the DNA is TGTGCCAGCAGCAAACAGGGCGCAGATACGCAGTATTTT. Protein product: CASSKQGADTQYF.

The V and J genes are TRBV28 and TRBJ1-6, with unresolved D. V shed 4 bases and J shed 12 bases, with 10 bases lying between them. Per the germline V gene, CDR1 is MDHEN and CDR2 is SYDVKM. The CDR3 length is 12 residues. The CDR3 spells CASSSVSQPLHF. The CDR3 nucleotides are TGTGCCAGCAGTTCGGTATCGCAACCCCTCCACTTT.

The chain couples TRBV28 to TRBJ1-5; 9 nucleotides align to TRBD1. CDR1 MDHEN and CDR2 SYDVKM come from the germline V gene. CDR3 length equals 14 residues. The junction had 7 bases not matched to a gene; V was cut back by 7 bases and J by 6 bases. CDR3 DNA: TGTGCCAGCACCCTTGACAGGGGGACTCAGCCCCAGCATTTT. Encoded protein: CASTLDRGTQPQHF.

This rearrangement joins TRBV15 to TRBJ2-7; 9 nucleotides line up with TRBD1. The CDR3 is 16 residues long. Germline CDR1 LNHNV, CDR2 YYDKDF (reference sequence). V lost 1 base to trimming and J lost 6 bases; unmatched junction nucleotides: 10. The CDR3: CATSRGLTGGKGEQYF. The CDR3 coding sequence is TGTGCCACCAGCAGAGGGCTTACAGGGGGCAAGGGCGAGCAGTACTTC.

This chain connects TRBV7-2 to TRBJ2-5, with D maybe TRBD2 (5 bases). The length of the CDR3 is 14 residues. Germline CDR1 is SGHTA and CDR2 is FQGNSA. Trimming removed 5 bases at V and 3 bases at J, with 13 bases between. For the CDR3, the DNA is TGTGCCAGCAGCCGTTTTGTGGGAGAAGAGACCCAGTACTTC. As protein: CASSRFVGEETQYF.

V and J are TRBV27 and TRBJ2-7; 10 bases agree with TRBD2. Germline CDR1 reads MNHEY; CDR2 reads SMNVEV (reference sequence). V lost 4 bases to trimming and J lost 0 bases; unmatched junction nucleotides: 9. The CDR3 runs 17 residues. This CDR3 reads CASSSLAGTFSSYEQYF. Written as DNA, the CDR3 is TGTGCCAGCAGTTCACTAGCGGGAACGTTCAGCTCCTACGAGCAGTACTTC.

This clone was picked up one time. The chain couples TRBV27 to TRBJ1-1; D not resolved. Germline CDR1 and CDR2: MNHEY and SMNVEV (reference sequence). Between the trimmed V and J ends, which lost 3 bases and 4 bases, there was a span of 15 bases. The CDR3 runs 15 residues. The CDR3 DNA reads TGTGCCAGCAGTTTTGGAGGGAGGGTCGGCACTGAAGCTTTCTTT. Translation gives CASSFGGRVGTEAFF.

V is TRBV24-1 and J is TRBJ1-1; 8 nucleotides agree with TRBD1. This CDR3 comprises 13 residues. Germline V gene lookup returns CDR1 KGHDR and CDR2 SFDVKD. V shed 10 bases and J 3 bases; nucleotides not matched to a gene: 6. CDR3 amino acids: CATSRGLDTEAFF. The CDR3 DNA reads as TGTGCCACTAGCAGGGGGCTTGACACTGAAGCTTTCTTT.

The chain recombines TRBV11-3 with TRBJ2-3; TRBD2 is a possible D gene (9 bases). CDR3 length: 18 amino acids. Germline CDR1 SGHNT, CDR2 YENEEA. V lost 5 bases, J lost 3 bases, and 24 bases lay in between. The CDR3 DNA reads as TGTGCCAGCAGCCTACAGGGGACAGGTCTAGCGGGGACAGATACGCAGTATTTT. This sequence encodes CASSLQGTGLAGTDTQYF.

The chain is built from TRBV6-5 and TRBJ2-1; TRBD1 might be the D (6 bases). Germline CDR1 reads MNHEY; CDR2 reads SVGAGI. The CDR3 runs to 12 residues. Trimming took off 6 bases at V and 8 bases at J, with 11 bases between the two ends. CDR3 region: CASSLRGYEQFF. The CDR3 DNA reads as TGTGCCAGCAGCTTGAGGGGGTATGAGCAGTTCTTC.

This clone was observed once. This rearrangement joins TRBV30 to TRBJ1-2; 8 nucleotides match TRBD1. Losses at the gene ends were 5 bases for V and 7 bases for J; bases not matched to a gene: 3. The CDR3 spans 11 residues. Germline CDR1 and CDR2: GTSNPN and SVGIG (reference sequence). CDR3 DNA: TGTGCCTGGGGACAGGGATCTGGCTACACCTTC. Its translation: CAWGQGSGYTF.

The CDR3 loop is CASHIQGTKNIQYF. CDR3 coding DNA: TGTGCCAGCCATATACAGGGGACCAAAAACATTCAGTACTTC. The V and J genes are TRBV2 and TRBJ2-4; 7 bases fit TRBD1. This CDR3 is built from 14 residues. CDR1 SNHLY and CDR2 FYNNEI come from the germline V gene. J gave up 2 bases and V 8 bases, and 6 bases lay outside the gene matches.

The gene calls are TRBV6-2 or TRBV6-3 and TRBJ2-6; 8 bases agree with TRBD2. The junction had 9 bases not matched to a gene; V was cut back by 2 bases and J by 0 bases. Germline values: CDR1 MNHEY, CDR2 SVGEGT. The CDR3 runs 19 residues. CDR3 coding DNA: TGTGCCAGCAGTTACCCCAGCGGGAGACCCTCCTCTGGGGCCAACGTCCTGACTTTC. This sequence encodes CASSYPSGRPSSGANVLTF.

The chain couples TRBV2 to TRBJ2-3, with 11 bases aligning to TRBD1. J lost 5 bases, V lost 6 bases, and 7 bases had no gene match. This CDR3 contains 15 residues. Germline CDR1 reads SNHLY; CDR2 reads FYNNEI. CDR3 amino acids: CASSMDRGRGDTQYF. For the CDR3, the DNA is TGTGCCAGCAGCATGGACAGGGGGCGAGGAGATACGCAGTATTTT.

Note on this clone: The sample carries other DNA sequences with the same CDR3. The chain couples TRBV6-2 or TRBV6-3 to TRBJ2-3, with D possibly being TRBD2 (5 bases). This CDR3 region has 14 residues. Germline CDR1 is MNHEY and CDR2 is SVGEGT. V dropped 3 bases and J dropped 0 bases, with 7 bases sitting between them. CDR3 DNA: TGTGCCAGCAGTTATAGCGATAGCACAGATACGCAGTATTTT. Translating it yields CASSYSDSTDTQYF.

The chain combines TRBV5-1 with TRBJ1-2; D remains ambiguous. V dropped 2 bases and J dropped 4 bases, with 9 bases sitting between them. Germline-derived CDR1 and CDR2 are SGHRS and YFSETQ. The CDR3 consists of 13 residues. The CDR3 nucleotides read TGCGCCAGCAGCTTCGCAGGAGGCTATGGCTACACCTTC. Protein: CASSFAGGYGYTF. Complete variable domain (other parts from reference TRBV5-1 and TRBJ1-2): KAGVTQTPRYLIKTRGQQVTLSCSPISGHRSVSWYQQTPGQGLQFLFEYFSETQRNKGNFPGRFSGRQFSNSRSEMNVSTLELGDSALYLCASSFAGGYGYTFGSGTRLTVV.

The chain carries TRBV15 and TRBJ1-6; 9 positions agree with TRBD1. Germline CDR1 reads LNHNV; CDR2 reads YYDKDF (reference sequence). The V gene end was trimmed by 3 bases and the J gene end by 10 bases; junction bases not matched to a gene: 1. CDR3 length: 13 residues. The CDR3 nucleotides read TGTGCCACCAGCAGGACAGGGGGATCACCCCTCCACTTT. This translates into CATSRTGGSPLHF. The entire variable domain, with the rest obtained from reference TRBV15 and TRBJ1-6, is as follows: DAMVIQNPRYQVTQFGKPVTLSCSQTLNHNVMYWYQQKSSQAPKLLFHYYDKDFNNEADTPDNFQSRRPNTSFCFLDIRSPGLGDTAMYLCATSRTGGSPLHFGNGTRLTVT.

The genes are TRBV6-1 and TRBJ2-5; TRBD1 agrees at 7 bases. Trimming cost V 2 bases and J 5 bases; bases outside gene matches: 5. CDR1 is MNHNS and CDR2 is SASEGT in the germline V gene. The CDR3 length is 14 residues. CDR3 in amino acids: CASSESRGRETQYF. The CDR3 bases are TGTGCCAGCAGTGAATCAAGGGGGCGGGAGACCCAGTACTTC.

This rearrangement joins TRBV7-9 to TRBJ2-1, with 14 bases fitting TRBD2. The germline CDR1 and CDR2 sequences are SEHNR and FQNEAQ (reference sequence). V was pared by 1 base and J by 10 bases, with 6 bases of the junction left unmatched. This CDR3 region has 16 residues. CDR3 in amino acids: CASSLDRLAGGDEQFF. The CDR3 DNA reads as TGTGCCAGCAGCTTAGATCGACTAGCGGGAGGGGACGAGCAGTTCTTC.

V is TRBV5-6 and J is TRBJ2-5; possibly TRBD2 for D (6 bases). This CDR3 is built from 14 residues. Between the trimmed V and J ends, which lost 2 bases and 1 base, there was a span of 9 bases. The germline V gene encodes CDR1 SGHDT and CDR2 YYEEEE. Here the CDR3 DNA reads TGTGCCAGCAGCTTCCCCGGGAGCCAAGAGACCCAGTACTTC. Protein sequence: CASSFPGSQETQYF.

This sequence joins TRBV28 and TRBJ1-2, with D possibly being TRBD1 (6 bases). The CDR3 is 18 amino acids. With 2 bases removed from V and 8 bases from J, the gap between germline ends came to 27 bases. Per the germline V gene, CDR1 is MDHEN and CDR2 is SYDVKM. CDR3 loop: CASSLGVLSGGPLSGYTF. The CDR3, as DNA: TGTGCCAGCAGTTTAGGGGTTCTCAGCGGGGGGCCATTGTCCGGCTACACCTTC.

This chain uses TRBV29-1 with TRBJ2-1; 10 bases align to TRBD2. The CDR3 sequence is 21 residues long. Trimming removed 4 bases from V and 2 bases from J; junction bases left unmatched: 23. Germline loops: CDR1 SQVTM, CDR2 ANQGSEA. The CDR3 DNA follows: TGCAGCGTTGCAGGAGCCCCACCTGTCGGTAGCGGGAGGAGGACCTACAATGAGCAGTTCTTC. Translation: CSVAGAPPVGSGRRTYNEQFF.

The CDR3 loop is CASSGSGRGGNEKLFF. The DNA for the CDR3 is TGTGCCAGCAGCGGCTCAGGGAGGGGAGGGAATGAAAAACTGTTTTTT. J is TRBJ1-4 and V is TRBV9; D might be TRBD1 (5 bases). CDR1 and CDR2 (germline): SGDLS, YYNGEE. The CDR3 runs to 16 residues. Trimming left V 3 bases short and J 5 bases short, with 17 bases between.